Listed below are T cell receptor beta chains from one sample, sequenced in a study of response to subunit inactivated influenza vaccine. TCRdb ran MiXCR on the RT-PCR reads and lists one entry per CDR3 protein. The repertoire includes over 400,000 distinct CDR3 sequences, 11% of them detected once, and approximately 12% sits in the top ten. This specimen consisted of PBMCs from blood, obtained about 6 weeks after vaccination. All receptors come from a man aged 45-65 years who received an inactivated influenza vaccine. Each CDR3 is given with its conserved first and last residue. The D gene is left open where the match is weak. Where a row states a size, it is once, few, many or the class of an expanded clone; other rows omit it.

cdr3_length	d_call	clone_size	v_call	j_call	cdr3_aa	cdr3_nt
15	TRBD2	.	TRBV5-6	TRBJ2-3	CASSSGLSSTDTQYF	TGTGCCAGCAGCTCGGGACTATCAAGCACAGATACGCAGTATTTT
16	.	.	TRBV5-1	TRBJ2-3	CASSPYGSGRTDTQYF	TGCGCCAGCAGCCCCTATGGGTCGGGGCGCACAGATACGCAGTATTTT
13	.	.	TRBV2	TRBJ2-7	CASSVQVSYEQYF	TGTGCCAGCAGTGTGCAGGTTTCCTACGAGCAGTACTTC
13	.	many	TRBV5-5	TRBJ1-1	CASSLGPRSPAFF	TGTGCCAGCAGCTTGGGCCCCCGTTCCCCAGCTTTCTTT
14	.	many	TRBV5-1	TRBJ1-1	CASSSHRVGTEAFF	TGCGCCAGCAGCTCCCACAGGGTCGGCACTGAAGCTTTCTTT
15	.	few	TRBV5-1	TRBJ2-7	CASSLGDTHRYEQYF	TGCGCCAGCAGCTTGGGCGACACCCACCGTTACGAGCAGTACTTC
12	.	.	TRBV6-2/TRBV6-3	TRBJ2-1	CASGPNHNEQFF	TGTGCCAGCGGTCCGAACCACAATGAGCAGTTCTTC
17	.	few	TRBV6-5	TRBJ2-6	CASSYDTDFSGANVLTF	TGTGCCAGCAGTTACGATACGGATTTCTCTGGGGCCAACGTCCTGACTTTC
16	TRBD1	many	TRBV12-3/TRBV12-4	TRBJ2-3	CASSNPPGQITDTQYF	TGTGCCAGCAGTAACCCACCGGGACAGATCACAGATACGCAGTATTTT
15	.	.	TRBV7-9	TRBJ2-1	CASSPMGGSYNEQFF	TGTGCCAGCAGCCCCATGGGAGGCTCCTACAATGAGCAGTTCTTC
13	TRBD1	few	TRBV10-3	TRBJ2-7	CATSRTGDYEQYF	TGTGCCACCTCGCGGACAGGGGACTACGAGCAGTACTTC
16	TRBD2	.	TRBV7-3	TRBJ2-5	CASSIVGGLGQETQYF	TGTGCCAGCAGCATCGTGGGGGGACTAGGGCAAGAGACCCAGTACTTC
12	.	few	TRBV7-2	TRBJ2-5	CASSLGAPSQYF	TGTGCCAGCAGCTTGGGTGCGCCGTCCCAGTACTTC
13	.	.	TRBV3-1	TRBJ2-7	CASSQHTSTEQYF	TGTGCCAGCAGCCAACATACTAGCACCGAGCAGTACTTC
14	.	.	TRBV5-1	TRBJ1-1	CASNGGGLNTEAFF	TGCGCCAGCAATGGGGGGGGGCTGAACACTGAAGCTTTCTTT
14	TRBD2	few	TRBV20-1	TRBJ2-5	CSARPGLGGETQYF	TGCAGTGCTAGACCGGGACTAGGTGGTGAGACCCAGTACTTC
15	TRBD1	many	TRBV29-1	TRBJ2-7	CSALKLQGATYEQYF	TGCAGCGCCCTCAAACTACAGGGGGCAACCTACGAGCAGTACTTC
13	.	.	TRBV18	TRBJ2-3	CASSPDRQDTQYF	TGTGCCAGCTCACCAGACAGGCAAGATACGCAGTATTTT
15	TRBD1	few	TRBV7-9	TRBJ2-1	CASSLEGGAWDEQFF	TGTGCCAGCAGCTTAGAAGGGGGCGCGTGGGATGAGCAGTTCTTC
16	TRBD1	many	TRBV25-1	TRBJ1-4	CASSVSGTGNSEKLFF	TGTGCCAGCAGTGTTTCCGGGACAGGGAACAGTGAAAAACTGTTTTTT
15	TRBD1	.	TRBV5-1	TRBJ2-3	CASSLDRVRADTQYF	TGCGCCAGCAGCCTGGACAGGGTTCGGGCAGATACGCAGTATTTT
14	TRBD1	many	TRBV12-3/TRBV12-4	TRBJ2-1	CASRPNGRGRQQFF	TGTGCCAGCAGACCCAATGGAAGGGGGCGGCAGCAGTTCTTC
13	.	many	TRBV12-3/TRBV12-4	TRBJ1-2	CASSFSGNYGYTF	TGTGCCAGCAGTTTTAGCGGAAACTATGGCTACACCTTC
13	.	few	TRBV10-3	TRBJ1-2	CAIREDSGYGYTF	TGTGCCATCAGGGAAGACAGCGGGTATGGCTACACCTTC
13	.	.	TRBV4-3	TRBJ1-2	CASSQEEDGAVTF	TGCGCCAGCAGCCAAGAGGAGGACGGGGCGGTCACCTTC
14	TRBD2	few	TRBV19	TRBJ2-7	CASSIGGRSYEQYF	TGTGCCAGTAGTATCGGCGGGAGATCCTACGAGCAGTACTTC
16	.	few	TRBV4-3	TRBJ2-1	CASSQELALHYNEQFF	TGCGCCAGCAGCCAAGAACTGGCACTTCACTACAATGAGCAGTTCTTC
13	.	.	TRBV12-3/TRBV12-4	TRBJ1-5	CASSFGSAAPQHF	TGTGCCAGCAGTTTTGGGTCTGCGGCGCCCCAGCATTTT
15	TRBD2	few	TRBV7-3	TRBJ2-2	CASSLIGGGAGELFF	TGTGCCAGCAGCTTAATTGGCGGGGGGGCCGGGGAGCTGTTTTTT
16	.	few	TRBV5-4	TRBJ2-1	CASSLTWDPTYNEQFF	TGTGCCAGCAGCTTGACCTGGGACCCTACCTACAATGAGCAGTTCTTC
13	.	.	TRBV20-1	TRBJ2-5	CSARLRGQETQYF	TGCAGTGCTAGGCTACGGGGGCAAGAGACCCAGTACTTC
14	.	many	TRBV7-2	TRBJ2-7	CASSSRVASYEQYF	TGTGCCAGCAGCTCGCGGGTTGCCTCCTACGAGCAGTACTTC
14	.	few	TRBV7-2	TRBJ2-7	CASSLAVSNYEQYF	TGTGCCAGCAGCTTAGCGGTCAGTAACTACGAGCAGTACTTC
15	.	.	TRBV11-3	TRBJ2-1	CASSLDSDSYNEQFF	TGTGCCAGCAGCTTAGACAGTGACTCCTACAATGAGCAGTTCTTC
16	TRBD2	few	TRBV24-1	TRBJ2-2	CATSDAGLANTGELFF	TGTGCCACCAGTGACGCGGGACTAGCGAACACCGGGGAGCTGTTTTTT
15	TRBD2	.	TRBV12-3/TRBV12-4	TRBJ2-3	CASSPRTSFTDTQYF	TGTGCCAGCAGTCCCCGGACTAGCTTCACAGATACGCAGTATTTT
15	.	.	TRBV12-3/TRBV12-4	TRBJ2-3	CASLRSGAAGDTQYF	TGTGCCAGTCTTCGCTCAGGAGCCGCCGGGGATACGCAGTATTTT
13	.	.	TRBV29-1	TRBJ2-7	CSVVTGSTGEQYF	TGCAGCGTTGTAACCGGGTCAACGGGAGAGCAGTACTTC